The 31 T cell receptor beta chains given below trace back to one sample, sequenced in a study of blood T cell repertoires in COVID-19. Some clones are missing from TCRdb's copy, which holds only in-frame ones; the method was immunoSEQ multiplex PCR. The sample holds 40,000 to 50,000 clones, 86% seen once. The sequenced sample was peripheral blood. These receptors originate from a man aged 35 to 55 with active COVID-19.

The chain joins TRBV3-1 (or the pseudogene TRBV3-2) to TRBJ2-2, with TRBD2 identical over 11 bases. From germline, CDR1 is LGHDT and CDR2 YNNKEL (reference sequence). Unmatched junction bases numbered 7, after V lost 4 bases and J lost 0 bases. The CDR3 covers 18 residues. The CDR3: CASSPHSGRASNTGELFF. For the CDR3, the DNA is TGTGCCAGCAGCCCTCATAGCGGGAGGGCCTCGAACACCGGGGAGCTGTTTTTT.

The V and J genes are TRBV5-1 and TRBJ1-1; D not resolved. V lost 4 bases and J 8 bases, leaving 12 bases between the germline ends. The CDR3 consists of 12 residues. Germline assignment: CDR1 SGHRS and CDR2 YFSETQ. The CDR3 spells CASSGNKIEAFF. CDR3 DNA: TGCGCCAGCAGCGGTAACAAAATAGAAGCTTTCTTT.

This rearrangement joins TRBV28 to TRBJ1-2; maybe TRBD1 (6 bases). The CDR3 sequence is 15 residues long. V lost 4 bases, J lost 3 bases, and 15 bases lay in between. Germline-derived CDR1 and CDR2 are MDHEN and SYDVKM. CDR3 amino acids: CASSSGGAIYYGYTF. In DNA, the CDR3 is TGTGCCAGCAGTTCGGGGGGGGCAATATACTATGGCTACACCTTC.

In regard to this clone: A junction end diverges from the germline sequence, so it may reflect a read error. The genes are TRBV18 and TRBJ1-1; weak D call: TRBD1 (6 bases). CDR3 length: 13 amino acids. Germline V gene lookup returns CDR1 KGHSH and CDR2 LQKENI. The CDR3 sequence is CASSSPDRFEAFF. CDR3 sequence (DNA): TGTGCCAGCTCATCACCCGACAGGTTTGAAGCTTTCTTT.

J is TRBJ2-2 and V is TRBV7-8; tentatively, D is TRBD2 (5 bases). Germline values: CDR1 SGHVS, CDR2 FQNEAQ. The CDR3 sequence is 16 residues long. The V gene lost 4 bases and the J gene lost 2 bases, with 14 bases spanning the gap. This CDR3 reads CASSSWTGLNTGELFF. In DNA, the CDR3 is TGTGCCAGCAGCTCCTGGACCGGACTTAACACCGGGGAGCTGTTTTTT.

This chain joins TRBV4-1 and TRBJ1-1; D gene ambiguous. The CDR3 length is 12 residues. Germline assignment: CDR1 MGHRA and CDR2 YSYEKL. V was pared by 6 bases and J by 8 bases, with 13 bases between. CDR3 loop: CASREAGREAFF. The CDR3 bases are TGCGCCAGCAGGGAGGCGGGCAGAGAAGCTTTCTTT.

The V gene is TRBV3-1 (or the pseudogene TRBV3-2), the J gene TRBJ2-5; D gene unclear. The CDR3 loop spans 13 amino acids. V was clipped by 3 bases and J by 4 bases, with 9 bases between them. Germline V gives CDR1 LGHDT, CDR2 YNNKEL (reference sequence). CDR3 in amino acids: CASSHESRETQYF. CDR3 coding DNA: TGTGCCAGCAGCCACGAGTCTAGAGAGACCCAGTACTTC.

The chain is built from TRBV14 and TRBJ1-2; D gene uncertain. The CDR3 contains 14 residues. Between the trimmed V and J ends, which lost 2 bases and 3 bases, there was a span of 10 bases. The germline V gene encodes CDR1 SGHDN and CDR2 FVKESK. The DNA for the CDR3 is TGTGCCAGCAGCCAAACCCGACGGGACTATGGCTACACCTTC. It specifies CASSQTRRDYGYTF.

The chain joins TRBV5-1 to TRBJ2-3; the match to TRBD2 covers 7 bases. Germline CDR1 reads SGHRS; CDR2 reads YFSETQ. Unmatched junction bases numbered 22, after V lost 0 bases and J lost 3 bases. The CDR3 is made up of 21 amino acids. In DNA form, the CDR3 reads TGCGCCAGCAGCTTGGAGCTGGTGGGAGGGCCTCTGGCGGAATTTACAGATACGCAGTATTTT. This codes for CASSLELVGGPLAEFTDTQYF.

This chain joins TRBV11-2 and TRBJ2-2; 8 bases line up with TRBD2. The CDR3 runs 14 residues. Germline V gene data show CDR1 as SGHAT and CDR2 as FQNNGV. The trim removed 8 bases at V and 5 bases at J, leaving 7 bases unmatched. In DNA, the CDR3 is TGTGCCAGCCTCCCGGGGGGGGGTACCGGGGAGCTGTTTTTT. Translating gives CASLPGGGTGELFF.

V gene TRBV19 combines with J gene TRBJ1-1; TRBD1 agrees at 7 bases. J gave up 4 bases and V 5 bases, and 7 bases lay outside the gene matches. CDR1 is LNHDA and CDR2 is SQIVND in the germline V gene (reference sequence). This CDR3 has 14 residues. DNA of the CDR3: TGTGCCAGTAGTGGGGGGACAGCGGTCACTGAAGCTTTCTTT. Translated: CASSGGTAVTEAFF.

V gene TRBV25-1 combines with J gene TRBJ1-1, with 10 bases lining up with TRBD1. CDR3 length: 14 residues. Germline V gene data show CDR1 as MGHDK and CDR2 as SYGVNS. V shed 4 bases, J shed 10 bases, and the junction held 9 bases outside the gene matches. This CDR3 reads CASSARGQGDLAFF. The CDR3 DNA sequence: TGTGCCAGCAGTGCCCGCGGACAGGGGGATCTAGCTTTCTTT.

The chain employs TRBV21-1 and TRBJ2-1; TRBD2 is the table's D call, not checked against the DNA. TRBV21-1 is a listed pseudogene. The CDR3 totals 20 residues. The CDR3 DNA sequence: TGTGCCAGCAGCCCCTCGTTAGCTAGCGGGAGAAAAGGAAATTACAATGAGCAGTTCTTC. Its translation is CASSPSLASGRKGNYNEQFF.

This clone was detected only a few times. The CDR3 reads CAWSPAGTSGDEQYF. In nucleotides, the CDR3 is TGTGCCTGGAGTCCGGCCGGGACTAGCGGAGACGAGCAGTACTTC. The chain links TRBV30 to TRBJ2-7; TRBD2 aligns across 11 bases. The germline V gene has CDR1 GTSNPN and CDR2 SVGIG (reference sequence). The junction had 8 bases not matched to a gene; V was cut back by 2 bases and J by 5 bases. The CDR3 has 15 residues.

This clone has just a few counts. The chain is built from TRBV7-3 and TRBJ2-3; no reliable D call. Trimming took off 5 bases at V and 0 bases at J, with 12 bases between the two ends. Per the germline V gene, CDR1 is SGHTA and CDR2 is FQGTGA. The CDR3 covers 15 residues. CDR3 DNA: TGTGCCAGCAGCCCCTGGCGGTCTAGCACAGATACGCAGTATTTT. Protein product: CASSPWRSSTDTQYF.

Only one count was recorded for this clone. This chain connects TRBV18 to TRBJ2-7; 7 bases agree with TRBD1. Per the germline V gene, CDR1 is KGHSH and CDR2 is LQKENI. Trimming cost V 3 bases and J 5 bases; bases outside gene matches: 7. This CDR3 is built from 14 residues. CDR3 in DNA: TGTGCCAGCTCACCGAACAGGGGATCAAACGAGCAGTACTTC. It yields the protein CASSPNRGSNEQYF.

The chain employs TRBV5-4 and TRBJ2-7, with D perhaps TRBD2 (6 bases). The germline gives CDR1 SGHNT, CDR2 YYREEE (reference sequence). Trimming stripped 2 bases from V and 7 bases from J, with 10 bases between. The CDR3 spans 12 residues. CDR3 amino acids: CASSLRGREQYF. The CDR3 nucleotides read TGTGCCAGCAGCTTAAGAGGGAGGGAGCAGTACTTC.

V is TRBV18 and J is TRBJ2-1, with 8 bases aligning to TRBD2. Germline CDR1 and CDR2: KGHSH and LQKENI. The CDR3 consists of 15 residues. Trimming removed 8 bases from V and 4 bases from J; junction bases left unmatched: 10. The CDR3 nucleotides are TGTGCCAGCGTACCCTTGCGGGAGGCGTACAATGAGCAGTTCTTC. This sequence encodes CASVPLREAYNEQFF.

This clone is a singleton in its sample. The chain joins TRBV6-5 to TRBJ2-5; D gene unclear. The CDR3 contains 11 residues. Germline V lookup: CDR1 MNHEY, CDR2 SVGAGI. Trimming stripped 5 bases from V and 5 bases from J, with 6 bases between. CDR3: CASSQSETQYF. The CDR3 coding sequence is TGTGCCAGCAGTCAATCCGAGACCCAGTACTTC.

The chain combines TRBV6-6 with TRBJ1-2; 7 nucleotides match TRBD1. J gave up 10 bases and V 7 bases, and 9 bases lay outside the gene matches. The CDR3 is 12 residues long. Germline lookup yields CDR1 MNHNY and CDR2 SVGAGI (reference sequence). The CDR3: CASTREGADYTF. The CDR3 nucleotides read TGTGCCAGCACCCGGGAGGGGGCAGACTACACCTTC.

This chain links TRBV9 with TRBJ2-1; 10 nucleotides match TRBD2. CDR3 size: 18 residues. The trim removed 6 bases at V and 4 bases at J, leaving 16 bases unmatched. Germline V gene data show CDR1 as SGDLS and CDR2 as YYNGEE. CDR3 bases: TGTGCCAGCACACAAGCGTTAGCGGGAGGATCGGGGTACAATGAGCAGTTCTTC. Amino acid sequence: CASTQALAGGSGYNEQFF.

This clone appeared once. This rearrangement joins TRBV2 to TRBJ2-1, with a tentative D call TRBD2 (6 bases). CDR1 is SNHLY, CDR2 FYNNEI, per germline. Trimming took 8 bases from V and 3 from J, leaving 11 bases between them. CDR3 length equals 13 residues. The CDR3 spells CASGRLGYNEQFF. In nucleotides, the CDR3 is TGTGCCAGCGGGCGACTAGGCTACAATGAGCAGTTCTTC.

V is TRBV27 and J is TRBJ1-4; D may be TRBD1 (6 bases). The CDR3 is made up of 13 amino acids. From germline, CDR1 is MNHEY and CDR2 SMNVEV (reference sequence). V lost 6 bases and J 8 bases, leaving 13 bases between the germline ends. This CDR3 is CASSRVRGEKLFF. The CDR3 DNA is TGTGCCAGCAGCAGGGTGAGGGGGGAAAAACTGTTTTTT.

CDR3: CASSLVAGGSYNEQFF. Here the CDR3 DNA reads TGCGCCAGCAGCTTGGTAGCGGGAGGGTCCTACAATGAGCAGTTCTTC. The chain uses TRBV5-1 and TRBJ2-1, with 11 bases lining up with TRBD2. The CDR3 runs 16 residues. CDR1 and CDR2 from the germline V gene are SGHRS and YFSETQ. The V and J ends lost 0 bases and 1 base, in that order; junction bases with no gene match: 0.

The J gene is TRBJ1-5, the V gene TRBV12-3 or TRBV12-4; D gene uncertain. V shed 4 bases and J shed 2 bases, with 6 bases lying between them. This CDR3 is 13 amino acids long. The CDR3 DNA reads as TGTGCCAGCAGTTATGGAGGCAATCAGCCCCAGCATTTT. The encoded protein is CASSYGGNQPQHF.

The V gene is TRBV18, the J gene TRBJ1-1; 11 nucleotides line up with TRBD1. The V gene's germline CDR1 is KGHSH and CDR2 LQKENI. Trimming took 5 bases from V and 5 from J; bases not matched to a gene: 7. This CDR3 is built from 15 residues. Here the CDR3 reads CASSEGQGDLTEAFF. The CDR3 nucleotides are TGTGCCAGCTCAGAGGGACAGGGGGATTTGACTGAAGCTTTCTTT.

The genes are TRBV3-1 (or the pseudogene TRBV3-2) and TRBJ2-5, with unresolved D. Germline loops: CDR1 LGHDT, CDR2 YNNKEL (reference sequence). The germline V and J ends were trimmed by 1 base and 5 bases, with 14 bases remaining between them. The CDR3 runs to 15 residues. The CDR3 here is CASSQVGFLPETQYF. In DNA form, the CDR3 reads TGTGCCAGCAGCCAAGTTGGCTTCTTACCCGAGACCCAGTACTTC.

The chain is built from TRBV4-2 and TRBJ2-7; 7 bases are shared with TRBD2. The CDR3 is made up of 14 amino acids. The germline gives CDR1 LGHNA, CDR2 YNFKEQ. Trimming removed 3 bases from V and 0 bases from J; junction bases left unmatched: 2. CDR3: CASSHERDSYEQYF. In nucleotides, the CDR3 is TGTGCCAGCAGCCATGAGCGGGACTCCTACGAGCAGTACTTC.

The chain employs TRBV5-1 and TRBJ2-7; the D is unclear. The germline V and J ends were trimmed by 2 bases and 7 bases, with 7 bases remaining between them. This CDR3 has 11 residues. From germline, CDR1 is SGHRS and CDR2 YFSETQ. CDR3 nucleotide sequence: TGCGCCAGCAGCTTAAGTGAGGAGCAGTACTTC. Translating it yields CASSLSEEQYF.

The rearrangement links TRBV6-6 to TRBJ1-3; possible D gene TRBD1, 6 bases. The germline V gene encodes CDR1 MNHNY and CDR2 SVGAGI (reference sequence). This CDR3 comprises 16 residues. V shed 2 bases and J shed 0 bases, with 11 bases lying between them. In DNA form, the CDR3 reads TGTGCCAGCAGTTACCCTACAGGGAGCTCTGGAAACACCATATATTTT. Amino acid sequence: CASSYPTGSSGNTIYF.

This chain uses TRBV7-9 with TRBJ2-1, with 9 nucleotides matching TRBD2. Per the germline V gene, CDR1 is SEHNR and CDR2 is FQNEAQ (reference sequence). The CDR3 consists of 19 residues. V lost 6 bases and J lost 9; bases outside the gene matches: 24. This CDR3 reads CASRRGPDFSGSGKGEQFF. DNA for the CDR3: TGTGCCAGCAGACGCGGACCAGATTTTAGCGGGAGCGGCAAGGGTGAGCAGTTCTTC.